This passage covers 28 T cell receptor beta chains from one sample sequenced in a study of vaccination and CD4 T cells after COVID-19 (dated by TCRdb to between 2021 and 2022). Libraries were constructed by PCR. Sequencer: Illumina iSeq 100. DNA from cultured CD4+ T cells underwent TCR sequencing with the Oncomine TCR Beta short-read assay at the Johns Hopkins FTIC core. TCRdb applied fastp at Q25 and MiXCR to the public reads, then kept only in-frame beta chains. Rows are combined by CDR3 protein, so each entry shows the most common genes and DNA. This sample comprises about 11,000 distinct CDR3 sequences, roughly 64% of them detected only once. The top ten clones comprise 14% of the sample. Their target antigens are unknown. This sample's treatment or condition label indicates: roughly ten-day PBMC culture with coronavirus spike peptide pools or control peptides (ViraFEST assay). The source material was CD4+ T cells from blood, cultured in vitro. The receptor set was obtained from a human donor who had recovered from COVID-19.

The V gene is TRBV11-2, the J gene TRBJ2-7, with D tentatively TRBD1 or TRBD2 (5 bases each). V dropped 1 base and J dropped 5 bases, with 9 bases sitting between them. This CDR3 comprises 13 residues. CDR1 and CDR2 (germline): SGHAT, FQNNGV. The CDR3 coding sequence is TGTGCCAGCAGCTTAGGGGGGTTGGACGAGCAGTACTTC. Translated: CASSLGGLDEQYF. The entire variable domain, with the rest obtained from reference TRBV11-2 and TRBJ2-7, is as follows: EAGVAQSPRYKIIEKRQSVAFWCNPISGHATLYWYQQILGQGPKLLIQFQNNGVVDDSQLPKDRFSAERLKGVDSTLKIQPAKLEDSAVYLCASSLGGLDEQYFGPGTRLTVT.

This clonotype was counted a few times. The genes are TRBV24-1 and TRBJ1-2; 8 bases line up with TRBD1. Germline V gene sequence: CDR1 KGHDR, CDR2 SFDVKD. The CDR3 extends over 13 amino acids. The V and J ends lost 11 bases and 6 bases, in that order; junction bases with no gene match: 10. The CDR3 sequence: CASPGTGRNGYTF. CDR3 DNA: TGTGCCAGCCCCGGGACAGGCAGGAATGGCTACACCTTC.

The chain carries TRBV10-3 and TRBJ2-5, with 12 bases matching TRBD1. Germline assignment: CDR1 ENHRY and CDR2 SYGVKD. J was trimmed by 4 bases and V by 3 bases; bases with no gene match: 3. The CDR3 is 15 residues long. CDR3 bases: TGTGCCATCAGTGATCGGGACAGGGGGCGAGAGACCCAGTACTTC. Its translation: CAISDRDRGRETQYF.

The rearrangement links TRBV7-2 to TRBJ1-3; the D is unclear. The CDR3 contains 14 residues. Between the trimmed V and J ends, which lost 4 bases and 4 bases, there was a span of 11 bases. The germline gives CDR1 SGHTA, CDR2 FQGNSA. The CDR3 sequence is CASSSQTGGNTIYF. CDR3 nucleotide sequence: TGTGCCAGCAGCTCCCAAACGGGAGGAAACACCATATATTTT.

The CDR3 DNA reads TGCAGTGCCCAGGTAGGGGGTGGTTTCACCGGGGAGCTGTTTTTT. Translation: CSAQVGGGFTGELFF. The chain employs TRBV20-1 and TRBJ2-2, with D possibly matching TRBD1 (6 bases). The CDR3 runs to 15 residues. Germline CDR1 and CDR2: DFQATT and SNEGSKA (reference sequence). V was clipped by 6 bases and J by 4 bases, with 18 bases between them.

This rearrangement joins TRBV6-2 or TRBV6-3 to TRBJ1-1; the match to TRBD1 covers 7 bases. The V and J ends lost 4 bases and 1 base, in that order; junction bases with no gene match: 3. CDR3 length: 14 amino acids. Germline assignment: CDR1 MNHEY and CDR2 SVGEGT. In DNA form, the CDR3 reads TGTGCCAGCAGTTGGGGACAGCAGAACACTGAAGCTTTCTTT. Its protein product is CASSWGQQNTEAFF.

This clonotype was detected once. CDR3 loop: CASSLLGSKAEQYF. CDR3 bases: TGTGCCAGCAGCTTACTGGGATCTAAGGCCGAGCAGTACTTC. The chain recombines TRBV7-2 with TRBJ2-7; D is unresolved. This CDR3 has 14 amino acids. Trimming left V 2 bases short and J 6 bases short, with 14 bases between. CDR1 is SGHTA, CDR2 FQGNSA, per germline.

The rearrangement links TRBV20-1 to TRBJ1-6; D is unresolved. V lost 6 bases and J 8 bases, leaving 14 bases between the germline ends. CDR3 length: 13 amino acids. Germline V lookup: CDR1 DFQATT, CDR2 SNEGSKA (reference sequence). The CDR3 bases are TGCAGTGCAACCGGGGTCAAGGATTCACCCCTCCACTTT. This translates into CSATGVKDSPLHF.

The chain employs TRBV28 and TRBJ1-5; D might be TRBD1 (5 bases). The CDR3 contains 18 residues. Trimming left V 5 bases short and J 1 base short, with 21 bases between. From germline, CDR1 is MDHEN and CDR2 SYDVKM. The CDR3 reads CASSPSRGLGSSNQPQHF. The CDR3 region has the DNA TGTGCCAGCAGTCCAAGCCGGGGCCTGGGTTCAAGCAATCAGCCCCAGCATTTT. The variable domain in full, with the rest retrieved from reference TRBV28 and TRBJ1-5, is DVKVTQSSRYLVKRTGEKVFLECVQDMDHENMFWYRQDPGLGLRLIYFSYDVKMKEKGDIPEGYSVSREKKERFSLILESASTNQTSMYLCASSPSRGLGSSNQPQHFGDGTRLSIL.

This clonotype was seen only a few times. The chain uses TRBV24-1 and TRBJ2-3; no firm D call. Germline V gene data show CDR1 as KGHDR and CDR2 as SFDVKD. Trimming cost V 7 bases and J 5 bases, with 9 bases left between them. CDR3 length equals 12 residues. CDR3 amino acids: CATRSSGDTQYF. The CDR3 coding sequence is TGTGCCACCAGGAGCTCCGGAGATACGCAGTATTTT.

This chain joins TRBV4-1 and TRBJ2-4, with a possible D match to TRBD1 (7 bases). CDR1 is MGHRA, CDR2 YSYEKL, per germline. This CDR3 spans 17 amino acids. V was cut by 0 bases and J by 5 bases, with 17 bases left in between. The DNA for the CDR3 is TGCGCCAGCAGCCAAGATTGGAGACAGGGAGGACAAAACATTCAGTACTTC. The encoded protein is CASSQDWRQGGQNIQYF.

V gene TRBV7-9 combines with J gene TRBJ1-2; the match to TRBD1 covers 10 bases. Germline V gene lookup returns CDR1 SEHNR and CDR2 FQNEAQ (reference sequence). The CDR3 has 13 amino acids. J was trimmed by 11 bases and V by 3 bases; bases with no gene match: 6. The CDR3 sequence is CASSFTGQGGYTF. CDR3 sequence (DNA): TGTGCCAGCAGCTTTACCGGACAGGGGGGATACACCTTC.

V is TRBV24-1 and J is TRBJ1-5, with unresolved D. The germline V gene encodes CDR1 KGHDR and CDR2 SFDVKD. This CDR3 spans 15 amino acids. Trimming shortened V by 3 bases and J by 5 bases, and 13 bases separated the two germline ends. As DNA, the CDR3 is TGTGCCACCAGTGATGCCGACGAAGGAGATCAGCCCCAGCATTTT. Translation gives CATSDADEGDQPQHF.

In its sample, this clonotype ranks as large. The chain has TRBV28 and TRBJ1-2, with TRBD1 matching 9 bases. The V and J ends lost 2 bases and 8 bases, in that order; junction bases with no gene match: 15. CDR1 is MDHEN and CDR2 is SYDVKM in the germline V gene. The CDR3 covers 17 residues. In DNA form, the CDR3 reads TGTGCCAGCAGTTTAGAGGGAATGGGACAGGGAATCAGGGGCTACACCTTC. It translates to CASSLEGMGQGIRGYTF.

This clonotype was seen a handful of times. The chain uses TRBV7-9 and TRBJ1-2; D is possibly TRBD1 (6 bases). There are 13 residues in the CDR3. Germline loops: CDR1 SEHNR, CDR2 FQNEAQ (reference sequence). With 5 bases removed from V and 7 bases from J, the gap between germline ends came to 14 bases. For the CDR3, the DNA is TGTGCCAGCAGCACCACAGGGTTTAGTGGCTACACCTTC. It yields the protein CASSTTGFSGYTF.

V usage is TRBV4-3 and J usage is TRBJ2-7; D perhaps matches TRBD2 (6 bases). The CDR3 sequence is 15 residues long. CDR1 is LGHNA, CDR2 YSLEER, per germline. Deletions cut 3 bases from V and 6 bases from J, with 18 bases between. The CDR3 sequence is CASSQDASRGTEQYF. DNA of the CDR3: TGCGCCAGCAGCCAGGACGCTTCCCGGGGGACCGAGCAGTACTTC.

The gene calls are TRBV18 and TRBJ1-6; tentatively, D is TRBD1 (6 bases). Trimming cost V 6 bases and J 7 bases, with 10 bases left between them. The germline gives CDR1 KGHSH, CDR2 LQKENI. The CDR3 covers 13 residues. The CDR3 bases are TGTGCCAGCTCCCCAGACAGGAATTCACCCCTCCACTTT. Protein sequence: CASSPDRNSPLHF.

This sequence joins TRBV20-1 and TRBJ1-1; D gene uncertain. Germline-derived CDR1 and CDR2 are DFQATT and SNEGSKA (reference sequence). The CDR3 runs 13 residues. Trimming removed 5 bases from V and 1 base from J, with 11 bases in between. This chain's CDR3 is CSARGLANTEAFF. Written as DNA, the CDR3 is TGCAGTGCTCGTGGACTCGCGAACACTGAAGCTTTCTTT.

This rearrangement joins TRBV20-1 to TRBJ1-2, with 9 bases aligning to TRBD1. This CDR3 contains 13 residues. Looked up from germline, CDR1 is DFQATT and CDR2 is SNEGSKA (reference sequence). Germline trimming cut 0 bases from V and 7 bases from J; bases unmatched to any gene: 3. This CDR3 is CSARETGGRGYTF. Here the CDR3 DNA reads TGCAGTGCTAGAGAAACAGGGGGCCGTGGCTACACCTTC.

The chain couples TRBV11-2 to TRBJ1-1; D not resolved. The CDR3 runs 14 residues. Germline V lookup: CDR1 SGHAT, CDR2 FQNNGV. V was clipped by 0 bases and J by 2 bases, with 7 bases between them. The CDR3 loop is CASSLEGRNTEAFF. The DNA for the CDR3 is TGTGCCAGCAGCTTAGAGGGCAGAAACACTGAAGCTTTCTTT.

The chain is built from TRBV24-1 and TRBJ1-6; D remains unclear. Germline-derived CDR1 and CDR2 are KGHDR and SFDVKD. The CDR3 totals 15 residues. The V gene lost 9 bases and the J gene lost 6 bases, with 17 bases spanning the gap. DNA of the CDR3: TGTGCCACCCCCCTCTGGCAGGTACGTAATTCACCCCTCCACTTT. Its protein product is CATPLWQVRNSPLHF.

This chain links TRBV27 with TRBJ1-1; D is unresolved. Trimming left V 1 base short and J 2 bases short, with 8 bases between. This CDR3 has 14 residues. CDR1 and CDR2 from the germline V gene are MNHEY and SMNVEV (reference sequence). The CDR3 nucleotides are TGTGCCAGCAGTTTATGGGCCGACAACACTGAAGCTTTCTTT. This translates into CASSLWADNTEAFF.

This rearrangement joins TRBV6-2 or TRBV6-3 to TRBJ2-7; D possibly matches TRBD1 or TRBD2 (5 bases each). Germline lookup yields CDR1 MNHEY and CDR2 SVGEGT. CDR3 size: 14 residues. V gave up 5 bases and J gave up 1 base, with 12 bases separating them. The CDR3 loop reads CASSNGAWSYEQYF. The CDR3 bases are TGTGCCAGCAGTAACGGGGCTTGGTCCTACGAGCAGTACTTC.

This sequence joins TRBV29-1 and TRBJ2-3, with D tentatively TRBD1 or TRBD2 (7 bases each). This CDR3 spans 12 amino acids. V shed 3 bases and J shed 9 bases, with 13 bases lying between them. Germline assignment: CDR1 SQVTM and CDR2 ANQGSEA. The CDR3 loop reads CSVDRQGGTQYF. CDR3 sequence (DNA): TGCAGCGTTGACCGTCAGGGGGGGACGCAGTATTTT.

V usage is TRBV7-2 and J usage is TRBJ1-1; D is ambiguous. CDR3 length: 14 residues. V lost 5 bases to trimming and J lost 0 bases, with 10 bases between them. Germline loops: CDR1 SGHTA, CDR2 FQGNSA. CDR3 bases: TGTGCCAGCAGCCCCCCCCTATTGAACACTGAAGCTTTCTTT. Protein product: CASSPPLLNTEAFF.

The chain has TRBV12-3 or TRBV12-4 and TRBJ1-1; no firm D call. The CDR3 is 13 residues long. The V gene lost 1 base and the J gene lost 4 bases, with 7 bases spanning the gap. For the CDR3, the DNA is TGTGCCAGCAGTTTAGAAAGTATCACTGAAGCTTTCTTT. This translates into CASSLESITEAFF.

This clonotype has only a few counts. The rearrangement joins TRBV6-1 to TRBJ2-3; either TRBD1 or TRBD2 may fit D (5 bases each). The germline V gene encodes CDR1 MNHNS and CDR2 SASEGT. Trimming removed 2 bases at V and 0 bases at J, with 12 bases between. The CDR3 length is 16 residues. The CDR3 nucleotides read TGTGCCAGCAGTGAAATCCGGGACGGGAGCACAGATACGCAGTATTTT. Translating it yields CASSEIRDGSTDTQYF.

To note about this clonotype: No DNA is shown, since the ends of the CDR3 on it are uncertain; the CDR3 is the one TCRdb lists. The chain couples TRBV7-5 to TRBJ2-7. TRBV7-5 is reported as a pseudogene. The CDR3 has 15 amino acids, counting both end residues. The CDR3 here is CISVPEASRNYEQYF.